This is a list of T cell receptor beta chains from one sample in a study of Ad26.COV2.S vaccination and SARS-CoV-2 variants. Libraries were prepared by immunoSEQ multiplex PCR; TCRdb keeps only in-frame clonotypes and omits some of them. This sample has 300,000 to 350,000 clones; approximately 86% occur once, and the top ten carry approximately 2.2%. The starting material was peripheral blood, obtained in a trial of Ad26.COV2.S vaccine versus placebo. The receptors stem from a person between 18 and 59 years old who received the Ad26.COV2.S COVID-19 vaccine or a placebo. Both conserved end residues are part of each CDR3. D genes are given only for firm matches. Rows give clone size only sometimes, using once, few, many, or a class for an expanded clone.

clone_size,v_call,j_call,d_call,cdr3_nt,cdr3_aa
-,TRBV5-1,TRBJ2-7,TRBD1,TGCGCCAGCAGCTTAGACAGGGGCCCGAGTGGCTACGAGCAGTACTTC,CASSLDRGPSGYEQYF
-,TRBV5-1,TRBJ2-7,TRBD1,TGCGCCAGCAGCTTGGACAGGGGTAACGAGCAGTACTTC,CASSLDRGNEQYF
-,TRBV27,TRBJ1-3,-,TGTGCCAGCAGTTTATTTCGGGAAGGGTTAGACTCTGGAAACACCATATATTTT,CASSLFREGLDSGNTIYF
-,TRBV7-8,TRBJ1-3,-,TGTGCCAGCAGCTTAGCAGGGTTATCTGGAAACACCATATATTTT,CASSLAGLSGNTIYF
-,TRBV27,TRBJ2-3,TRBD2,TGTGCCAGCAGTTTATCGGGGACTAGCGGGGTAGTGAAGTGGGACACGCAGTATTTT,CASSLSGTSGVVKWDTQYF
-,TRBV4-1,TRBJ1-1,-,TGCGCCAGCAGCCAAGAAATACCCCTACCGCGGGGGACTGAAGCTTTCTTT,CASSQEIPLPRGTEAFF
-,TRBV2,TRBJ2-7,-,TGTGCCAGCAGTGACCCCCCAGGGCAGTACTTC,CASSDPPGQYF
-,TRBV28,TRBJ1-2,TRBD1,TGTGCCACCCGGACAGGGGATGGCTACACCTTC,CATRTGDGYTF
-,TRBV6-5,TRBJ2-7,TRBD2,TGTGCCAGCAGTACATCTAGCGGGGCATGGTACGAGCAGTACTTC,CASSTSSGAWYEQYF
-,TRBV5-1,TRBJ2-2,TRBD2,TGCGCCAGCAGCCCGGGACTAGCGTGGGCCGGGGAGCTGTTTTTT,CASSPGLAWAGELFF
-,TRBV28,TRBJ2-5,TRBD2,TGTGCCAGCAGTTCCCGCCGGGCTAGCGGGGGGTATGGGGAGACCCAGTACTTC,CASSSRRASGGYGETQYF
-,TRBV29-1,TRBJ2-4,TRBD1,TGCAGCGTTGAAGGAAAGAGCCAGGGGGCGTGGGCCAAAAACATTCAGTACTTC,CSVEGKSQGAWAKNIQYF
few,TRBV3-1/TRBV3-2,TRBJ2-1,-,TGTGCCAGCAGCCAAGTTGCGGGGTTCACCAATGAGCAGTTCTTC,CASSQVAGFTNEQFF
-,TRBV6-4,TRBJ1-5,-,TGTGCCAGCAGTCCAAATAACAGGGTTCAGCCCCAGCATTTT,CASSPNNRVQPQHF
-,TRBV5-1,TRBJ1-1,-,TGCGCCACCACTGAGAGGGGGGGAGGGACTGAAGCTTTCTTT,CATTERGGGTEAFF
-,TRBV12-5,TRBJ1-4,TRBD1,TGTGCTAGTGGCCGTTCCGGGACAGGGCGAAAACTGTTTTTT,CASGRSGTGRKLFF
-,TRBV24-1,TRBJ2-5,TRBD2,TGTGCCACCAGTGATCCGACTAGCGGGGGAGAGACCCAGTACTTC,CATSDPTSGGETQYF
-,TRBV5-6,TRBJ2-3,-,TGTGCCAGCAGCAACCCGGATGAGGCCACGCAGTATTTT,CASSNPDEATQYF
-,TRBV5-1,TRBJ1-3,-,TGCGCCAGCAGCCGTCTGGGGGGACTTGGTGACACCATATATTTT,CASSRLGGLGDTIYF
-,TRBV11-2,TRBJ2-2,TRBD2,TGTGCCAGCAGCTTTCCGGGACTAGCGGGGGCCGCGAACACCGGGGAGCTGTTTTTT,CASSFPGLAGAANTGELFF
-,TRBV3-1/TRBV3-2,TRBJ2-6,TRBD1,TGTGCCAGCAGCCAAGGGGCAGGGGGCCGCTCTGGGGCCAACGTCCTGACTTTC,CASSQGAGGRSGANVLTF
-,TRBV6-5,TRBJ2-7,-,TGTGCCAGCAGTTACGCACGGTCCTACGAGCAGTACTTC,CASSYARSYEQYF
-,TRBV18,TRBJ2-2,TRBD2,TGTGCCAGCTCACCCGGACTAGCGGGGGGCACGAACACCGGGGAGCTGTTTTTT,CASSPGLAGGTNTGELFF
-,TRBV5-4,TRBJ2-1,-,TGTGCCAGCTTCAGAGATAGCCAACGGGAGCAGTTCTTC,CASFRDSQREQFF
-,TRBV25-1,TRBJ1-2,TRBD1,TGTGCCAGCAGTGAGTGGCCGGGCAGGGGGACTGGTGGCTACACCTTC,CASSEWPGRGTGGYTF
-,TRBV7-3,TRBJ1-5,-,TGTGCCAGCAGCCCTGGAGGCAATCAGCCCCAGCATTTT,CASSPGGNQPQHF